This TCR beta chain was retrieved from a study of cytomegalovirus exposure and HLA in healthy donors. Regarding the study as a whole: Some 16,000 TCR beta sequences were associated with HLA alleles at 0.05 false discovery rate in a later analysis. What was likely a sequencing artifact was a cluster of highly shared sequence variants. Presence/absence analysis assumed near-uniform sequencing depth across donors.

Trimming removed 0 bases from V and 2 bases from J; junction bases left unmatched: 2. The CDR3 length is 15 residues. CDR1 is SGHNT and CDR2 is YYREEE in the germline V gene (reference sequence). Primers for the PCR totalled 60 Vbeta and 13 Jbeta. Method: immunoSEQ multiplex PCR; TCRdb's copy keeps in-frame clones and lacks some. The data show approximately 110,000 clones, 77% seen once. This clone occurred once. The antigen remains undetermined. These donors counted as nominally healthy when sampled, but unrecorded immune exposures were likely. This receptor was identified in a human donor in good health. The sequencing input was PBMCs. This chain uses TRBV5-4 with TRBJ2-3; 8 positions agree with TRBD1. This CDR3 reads CASSLGQGHTDTQYF. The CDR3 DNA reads TGTGCCAGCAGCTTGGGACAGGGGCACACAGATACGCAGTATTTT.